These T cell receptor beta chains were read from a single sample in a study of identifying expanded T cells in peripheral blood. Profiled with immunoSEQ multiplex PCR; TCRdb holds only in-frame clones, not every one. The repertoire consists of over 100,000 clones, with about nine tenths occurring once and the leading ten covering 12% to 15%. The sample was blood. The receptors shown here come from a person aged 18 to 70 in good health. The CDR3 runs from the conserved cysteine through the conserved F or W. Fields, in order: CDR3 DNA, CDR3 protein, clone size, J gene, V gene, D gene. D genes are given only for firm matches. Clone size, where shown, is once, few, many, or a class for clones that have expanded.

CDR3nt: TGTGCCAGCAGCTTTGCGGGGCAGTACTTC
CDR3aa: CASSFAGQYF
abundance: many
j_gene: TRBJ2-7
v_gene: TRBV5-4
d_gene: .

CDR3nt: TGTGCCAGGAGGGGACTCCGATCCGGCTACGAGCAGTACTTC
CDR3aa: CARRGLRSGYEQYF
abundance: .
j_gene: TRBJ2-7
v_gene: TRBV9
d_gene: .

CDR3nt: TGTGCCAGCAGTGGGACTAGCAACACAGATACGCAGTATTTT
CDR3aa: CASSGTSNTDTQYF
abundance: .
j_gene: TRBJ2-3
v_gene: TRBV27
d_gene: TRBD2

CDR3nt: TGTGCCAGCTCACCACCCGGGAGGGGTGGGCAGTTCTTC
CDR3aa: CASSPPGRGGQFF
abundance: .
j_gene: TRBJ2-1
v_gene: TRBV18
d_gene: TRBD2

CDR3nt: TGCAGCGTCGAGGCAATAGGACAAGCTTTCTTT
CDR3aa: CSVEAIGQAFF
abundance: .
j_gene: TRBJ1-1
v_gene: TRBV29-1
d_gene: .

CDR3nt: TGCGCCAGCAGCTTTGAAGAAGCGAACACCGGGGAGCTGTTTTTT
CDR3aa: CASSFEEANTGELFF
abundance: .
j_gene: TRBJ2-2
v_gene: TRBV5-1
d_gene: .

CDR3nt: TGTGCCATCAAAGGGACAGCCGGATCACCCCTCCACTTT
CDR3aa: CAIKGTAGSPLHF
abundance: .
j_gene: TRBJ1-6
v_gene: TRBV10-3
d_gene: TRBD1

CDR3nt: TGTGCCAGCAGCTTGACGGGAGGGCCGGGAGAGACCCAGTACTTC
CDR3aa: CASSLTGGPGETQYF
abundance: .
j_gene: TRBJ2-5
v_gene: TRBV11-3
d_gene: TRBD2

CDR3nt: TGTGCCAGTCAGGCGGGGACTCGGGGGTCACCCCTCCACTTT
CDR3aa: CASQAGTRGSPLHF
abundance: few
j_gene: TRBJ1-6
v_gene: TRBV19
d_gene: .

CDR3nt: TGCGCCAGCAGCCAAGGATATCAGGAGGACATTCAGTACTTC
CDR3aa: CASSQGYQEDIQYF
abundance: .
j_gene: TRBJ2-4
v_gene: TRBV4-1
d_gene: .

CDR3nt: TGTGCCAGCAGCTTAGCGGAGACTAGCGGCACAGATACGCAGTATTTT
CDR3aa: CASSLAETSGTDTQYF
abundance: once
j_gene: TRBJ2-3
v_gene: TRBV7-6
d_gene: TRBD2

CDR3nt: TGTGCCAGCAGTCCAGAGGAGGATGAGCAGTTCTTC
CDR3aa: CASSPEEDEQFF
abundance: .
j_gene: TRBJ2-1
v_gene: TRBV6-4
d_gene: .

CDR3nt: TGTGCCAGCAGTTCCGACAGGGGGCCGGAGGATGAGCAGTTCTTC
CDR3aa: CASSSDRGPEDEQFF
abundance: .
j_gene: TRBJ2-1
v_gene: TRBV2
d_gene: TRBD1

CDR3nt: TGTGCCAGTAGGATGGCAGGGGATGAAAAACTGTTTTTT
CDR3aa: CASRMAGDEKLFF
abundance: few
j_gene: TRBJ1-4
v_gene: TRBV19
d_gene: .

CDR3nt: TGTGCCAGTAGTGCAACCGGGACAGGGGAAAACACCATATATTTT
CDR3aa: CASSATGTGENTIYF
abundance: .
j_gene: TRBJ1-3
v_gene: TRBV19
d_gene: TRBD1

CDR3nt: TGTGCCAGCAGACGACAGGGGAGTTACTATGGCTACACCTTC
CDR3aa: CASRRQGSYYGYTF
abundance: .
j_gene: TRBJ1-2
v_gene: TRBV28
d_gene: TRBD1

CDR3nt: TGTGCCAGCAGCGCCGGTGGCTCGAGCACAGATACGCAGTATTTT
CDR3aa: CASSAGGSSTDTQYF
abundance: .
j_gene: TRBJ2-3
v_gene: TRBV9
d_gene: .

CDR3nt: TGTGCCAGCTCACAAAGCATTAGCGGTACTAACGAGCAGTACTTC
CDR3aa: CASSQSISGTNEQYF
abundance: .
j_gene: TRBJ2-7
v_gene: TRBV18
d_gene: .